These T cell receptor beta chains were read from a single sample in a study of Ad26.COV2.S vaccination and SARS-CoV-2 variants. The repertoire was sequenced with immunoSEQ multiplex PCR; TCRdb's copy has only in-frame clones and lacks some. The table shows about 480,000 clones, with 87% occurring only once. Sequencing was performed on peripheral blood, taken in a trial of Ad26.COV2.S vaccine versus placebo. The receptors come from a person between 18 and 65 years old who received the Ad26.COV2.S COVID-19 vaccine or a placebo. Each CDR3 is given with its conserved first and last residue. D genes are given only for firm matches. Clone sizes are given selectively: once, few, many, or a class where the clone is expanded.

TRBJ2-1	NA	NA	TRBV5-1	CASSPSRVANEQFF
TRBJ1-1	NA	NA	TRBV7-9	CASSLGAGMNTEAFF
TRBJ1-5	NA	NA	TRBV30	CAWSVPPLFAQHF
TRBJ2-2	NA	few	TRBV5-4	CASSQASARPNTGELFF
TRBJ2-1	TRBD2	NA	TRBV7-2	CASSRRLAGGFEQFF
TRBJ1-2	NA	NA	TRBV29-1	CSVDRFYGYTF
TRBJ1-6	NA	NA	TRBV7-2	CASSLSGVGNSPLHF
TRBJ2-5	NA	NA	TRBV15	CATSRAWGGETQYF
TRBJ2-1	TRBD2	NA	TRBV19	CASRGGWNEQFF
TRBJ1-6	NA	few	TRBV18	CASSHTAGAEHNSPLHF
TRBJ2-5	TRBD2	NA	TRBV7-3	CASSIQGTSETQYF
TRBJ2-7	NA	NA	TRBV19	CASSIAGSSYEQYF
TRBJ1-6	NA	NA	TRBV7-9	CASSLVGADNSPLHF
TRBJ2-3	TRBD2	NA	TRBV2	CASSEWLAGLTDTQYF